These 17 T cell receptor beta chains were sequenced from one sample in a study of blood T cell repertoires in COVID-19. This table comes from immunoSEQ multiplex PCR, and its TCRdb copy is limited to in-frame clones, with some not included. The sample has just over 300,000 clones; roughly 88% are singletons. Sequences were obtained from PBMCs or T cells enriched from blood (not recorded which). These receptor sequences come from a man aged 30 to 39 who had recovered from COVID-19.

The chain has TRBV7-3 and TRBJ2-2; 11 nucleotides line up with TRBD2. Looked up from germline, CDR1 is SGHTA and CDR2 is FQGTGA. The CDR3 length is 14 residues. Germline trimming cut 3 bases from V and 7 bases from J; bases unmatched to any gene: 1. The CDR3 spells CASSFTSGGGELFF. The CDR3 coding sequence is TGTGCCAGCAGCTTTACTAGCGGGGGCGGGGAGCTGTTTTTT.

The CDR3 sequence: CATSEGTGARNEQFF. In nucleotides, the CDR3 is TGTGCCACCAGTGAGGGGACAGGGGCGCGGAATGAGCAGTTCTTC. The rearrangement joins TRBV24-1 to TRBJ2-1; 10 nucleotides agree with TRBD1. V dropped 4 bases and J dropped 7; count of bases not matched to a gene: 6. The germline V gene encodes CDR1 KGHDR and CDR2 SFDVKD. The CDR3 runs to 15 residues.

The table lists this clone with a count of one. The CDR3 loop reads CASSLSHRRGLNGVYGYTF. CDR3 nucleotide sequence: TGTGCCAGCAGTTTATCACACCGGCGGGGGTTGAACGGCGTTTATGGCTACACCTTC. The V call is TRBV27, the J call TRBJ1-2, with D perhaps matching TRBD1 (5 bases). Trimming removed 0 bases at V and 5 bases at J, with 25 bases between. This CDR3 has 19 residues. Germline assignment: CDR1 MNHEY and CDR2 SMNVEV (reference sequence).

This clone was seen ten or more times. This chain joins TRBV5-4 and TRBJ2-7, with D perhaps matching TRBD2 (5 bases). The CDR3 runs 15 residues. V shed 3 bases and J shed 3 bases, with 16 bases lying between them. Looked up from germline, CDR1 is SGHNT and CDR2 is YYREEE (reference sequence). The CDR3 coding sequence is TGTGCCAGCAGCTCACCAGAGCCCGGGGACTACGAGCAGTACTTC. This gives the protein CASSSPEPGDYEQYF.

This clone appeared a single time. The rearrangement links TRBV14 to TRBJ2-7; TRBD1 aligns across 9 bases. With V trimmed by 4 bases and J by 5 bases, 9 bases remained unmatched. The length of the CDR3 is 15 residues. CDR1 is SGHDN and CDR2 is FVKESK in the germline V gene. Here the CDR3 DNA reads TGTGCCAGCAGCCCATCGCACAGGGGGCGGGACGAGCAGTACTTC. Protein: CASSPSHRGRDEQYF.

The chain joins TRBV30 to TRBJ2-7, with 8 bases identical to TRBD1. CDR1 is GTSNPN and CDR2 is SVGIG in the germline V gene (reference sequence). This CDR3 contains 13 residues. With V trimmed by 0 bases and J by 9 bases, 7 bases remained unmatched. The CDR3 is CAWSVQDRERQYF. The CDR3 DNA reads as TGTGCCTGGAGTGTACAGGACAGGGAGAGGCAGTACTTC.

This chain uses TRBV4-2 with TRBJ2-5; 7 nucleotides agree with TRBD1. The CDR3 is 16 amino acids. The J segment lost 1 base and the V segment lost 1 base, leaving 6 bases of the junction unmatched. Germline V CDR1 and CDR2: LGHNA, YNFKEQ. The chain's CDR3 is CASSQVGTASQETQYF. The CDR3 coding sequence is TGTGCCAGCAGCCAAGTAGGGACAGCAAGCCAAGAGACCCAGTACTTC.

The chain combines TRBV19 with TRBJ2-1, with 10 positions matching TRBD2. V lost 1 base and J lost 2; bases outside the gene matches: 2. Germline CDR1 reads LNHDA; CDR2 reads SQIVND (reference sequence). This CDR3 has 16 amino acids. Here the CDR3 reads CASSIGLAGAYNEQFF. The CDR3 nucleotides are TGTGCCAGTAGTATAGGGCTAGCGGGAGCCTACAATGAGCAGTTCTTC.

The chain joins TRBV11-2 to TRBJ2-7, with 9 nucleotides matching TRBD1. With 5 bases clipped from V and 3 bases from J, the junction kept 11 bases outside the gene matches. This CDR3 is built from 16 residues. Germline CDR1 and CDR2: SGHAT and FQNNGV. The CDR3 bases are TGTGCCAGCAGCCTCCGCACCGGGACAGGGTACTACGAGCAGTACTTC. This encodes CASSLRTGTGYYEQYF.

The J gene is TRBJ1-2, the V gene TRBV9; 7 positions agree with TRBD1. Germline V gene data show CDR1 as SGDLS and CDR2 as YYNGEE. This CDR3 has 12 residues. V lost 5 bases to trimming and J lost 4 bases; unmatched junction nucleotides: 2. The DNA for the CDR3 is TGTGCCAGCAGTGCAGGGGGCTATGGCTACACCTTC. Amino acids: CASSAGGYGYTF.

The J gene is TRBJ1-1, the V gene TRBV13; D uncertain. CDR1 and CDR2 (germline): PRHDT, FYEKMQ (reference sequence). The length of the CDR3 is 12 residues. Trimming removed 2 bases at V and 5 bases at J, with 6 bases between. This CDR3 is CASSLPGTEAFF. CDR3 nucleotide sequence: TGTGCCAGCAGCTTACCGGGGACTGAAGCTTTCTTT.

The chain is built from TRBV20-1 and TRBJ2-3; 13 nucleotides align to TRBD2. The germline V gene encodes CDR1 DFQATT and CDR2 SNEGSKA (reference sequence). Unmatched junction bases numbered 7, after V lost 3 bases and J lost 4 bases. CDR3 size: 16 residues. As DNA, the CDR3 is TGCAGTGCTAGTCAACTAGCGGGGGGGCCGGCAGATACGCAGTATTTT. Amino acid sequence: CSASQLAGGPADTQYF.

This clone appeared once. The chain combines TRBV6-5 with TRBJ1-6; 10 bases agree with TRBD1. Germline loops: CDR1 MNHEY, CDR2 SVGAGI. The CDR3 has 15 residues. After removal of 7 bases from V and 10 bases from J, the junction contained 10 bases not matched to a gene. CDR3 sequence reads: CASKPGTGVVSPLHF. The CDR3 nucleotides are TGTGCCAGCAAACCCGGGACAGGGGTAGTATCACCCCTCCACTTT.

The chain couples TRBV7-9 to TRBJ1-3; D is undetermined. The CDR3 spans 13 residues. The V and J ends lost 3 bases and 4 bases respectively, with 7 bases between them. Per the germline V gene, CDR1 is SEHNR and CDR2 is FQNEAQ (reference sequence). CDR3 DNA sequence: TGTGCCAGCAGCTTGGGCAGCGGAAACACCATATATTTT. It is translated as CASSLGSGNTIYF.

The DNA of the CDR3 is TGTGCCAGCGGGGGACAGGGGCTTAGCTCTGGAAACACCATATATTTT. This sequence encodes CASGGQGLSSGNTIYF. The chain uses TRBV2 and TRBJ1-3; 10 bases align to TRBD1. The CDR3 loop spans 16 amino acids. Germline CDR1 reads SNHLY; CDR2 reads FYNNEI. Germline trimming cut 8 bases from V and 0 bases from J; bases unmatched to any gene: 7.

In this sample, this clone turned up once. The genes are TRBV10-1 and TRBJ1-1, with a weak D call TRBD1 (6 bases). There are 13 residues in the CDR3. CDR1 is WNHNN and CDR2 is SYGVQD in the germline V gene (reference sequence). The V and J ends lost 5 bases and 4 bases respectively, with 11 bases between them. CDR3 bases: TGCGCCAGCAGTCAGGGGAGTTTCACTGAAGCTTTCTTT. It specifies CASSQGSFTEAFF.

Here the CDR3 DNA reads TGCGCCAGCAGCCCTGGGACTAGCGGGGGGGGCCGTTACACAGATACGCAGTATTTT. Its protein product is CASSPGTSGGGRYTDTQYF. This chain connects TRBV4-3 to TRBJ2-3; 16 nucleotides line up with TRBD2. CDR1 and CDR2 from the germline V gene are LGHNA and YSLEER. After removal of 4 bases from V and 2 bases from J, the junction contained 9 bases not matched to a gene. The CDR3 has 19 residues.